The sequence of this T cell receptor beta chain was determined in a study of a mutant IDH1 vaccine in newly diagnosed glioma. Study at large: Patients had received radiotherapy, temozolomide, or both previously, most receiving both.

Libraries were prepared by immunoSEQ multiplex PCR; TCRdb keeps only in-frame clonotypes and omits some of them. The sample lists around 80,000 clones, more than 80% occurring once. The V end was cut by 6 bases, the J end by 8 bases, with 6 bases between. CDR1 and CDR2 (germline): WNHNN, SYGVQD (reference sequence). The CDR3 spans 10 residues. Time point reported: week 23, last vaccination. Doses of 300 ug of mutant IDH1 20-mer peptide were given with topical imiquimod. Of note for this clone: Its antigen is still unknown.

This chain links TRBV10-1 with TRBJ2-3; possibly TRBD2 for D (5 bases). This receptor was taken from a woman in her forties or fifties with glioma. The sequencing here drew on PBMCs, taken from a glioma patient whose treatment included an IDH1 peptide vaccine. DNA for the CDR3: TGCGCCAGCAGAGGGAGTACGCAGTATTTT. It yields the protein CASRGSTQYF.